The 24 T cell receptor beta chains in this list originate from one sample, sequenced in a study of blood T cells in healthy people across ages. A J-beta primer mix and a sample-barcoded 5' primer were used in a second PCR of about 7 to 12 cycles. TCRdb reprocessed the 5' RACE reads via MiXCR and lists one record per CDR3 protein. The table shows 1.5 million to 2 million distinct CDR3 sequences, with 39% occurring only once. Sequenced: blood. The receptors were sampled from a human donor in good health.

This clonotype was recorded a few times. The V call is TRBV19, the J call TRBJ1-1, with D maybe TRBD1 (6 bases). Trimming cost V 6 bases and J 0 bases, with 11 bases left between them. The CDR3 totals 14 residues. The germline V gene has CDR1 LNHDA and CDR2 SQIVND (reference sequence). The CDR3 spells CASSVDRMNTEAFF. DNA for the CDR3: TGTGCCAGTAGCGTCGACAGGATGAACACTGAAGCTTTCTTT.

The chain carries TRBV29-1 and TRBJ1-1; D gene unclear. The CDR3 is 11 residues long. V gave up 4 bases and J gave up 8 bases, with 11 bases separating them. CDR1 is SQVTM and CDR2 is ANQGSEA in the germline V gene. This chain's CDR3 is CSVASWAEAFF. The CDR3 DNA is TGCAGCGTTGCAAGTTGGGCAGAAGCTTTCTTT.

A few counts support this clonotype. The gene calls are TRBV6-2 or TRBV6-3 and TRBJ1-6; weak D call: TRBD1 (5 bases). Trimming removed 2 bases from V and 8 bases from J, with 13 bases in between. The CDR3 has 15 residues. CDR1 and CDR2 (germline): MNHEY, SVGEGT. The CDR3 protein is CASSYGGPLDSPLHF. The CDR3 bases are TGTGCCAGCAGTTACGGGGGTCCCTTGGATTCACCCCTCCACTTT.

The chain couples TRBV4-3 to TRBJ1-2; the match to TRBD1 covers 8 bases. Germline V CDR1 and CDR2: LGHNA, YSLEER. V lost 4 bases, J lost 3 bases, and 4 bases stayed unmatched. The CDR3 loop spans 14 amino acids. The chain's CDR3 is CASSPVDRDYGYTF. The DNA for the CDR3 is TGCGCCAGCAGCCCGGTGGACAGGGACTATGGCTACACCTTC.

This clonotype was observed a few times. The chain combines TRBV6-5 with TRBJ1-1, with D possibly matching TRBD1 (6 bases). Germline V gene data show CDR1 as MNHEY and CDR2 as SVGAGI. The CDR3 is 14 amino acids. V was trimmed by 4 bases and J by 2 bases, leaving 11 bases between them. This CDR3 is CASSFGTFNTEAFF. The CDR3 nucleotides read TGTGCCAGCAGTTTCGGGACATTCAACACTGAAGCTTTCTTT.

This clonotype has only one observation. Just one base apart from a much larger clone, this may be a read error. V usage is TRBV2 and J usage is TRBJ2-3; D not certain. This CDR3 region has 12 residues. The germline gives CDR1 SNHLY, CDR2 FYNNEI. The CDR3 DNA sequence: TGTGCCGGCAGGAAATTCACAGATACGCAGTATTTT. Residues: CAGRKFTDTQYF.

The CDR3 DNA reads TGTGCCAGCAGTTTAAGTGTCAGCCGATTCTACGAGCAGTACTTC. Translated: CASSLSVSRFYEQYF. The chain carries TRBV28 and TRBJ2-7; D gene ambiguous. CDR1 MDHEN and CDR2 SYDVKM come from the germline V gene. This CDR3 comprises 15 residues. V was pared by 2 bases and J by 3 bases, with 14 bases between.

The chain recombines TRBV5-1 with TRBJ2-1, with a weak D call TRBD2 (6 bases). This CDR3 has 14 residues. V was pared by 7 bases and J by 0 bases, with 11 bases between. The germline V gene encodes CDR1 SGHRS and CDR2 YFSETQ. The DNA for the CDR3 is TGCGCCAGCTTTGGGGGGAGCTCCTACAATGAGCAGTTCTTC. Amino acid sequence: CASFGGSSYNEQFF.

V gene TRBV5-8 combines with J gene TRBJ2-5; D perhaps matches TRBD2 (6 bases). The CDR3 loop spans 13 amino acids. Trimming took 1 base from V and 11 from J, leaving 15 bases between them. Germline V gives CDR1 SGHTS, CDR2 YDEGEE. The CDR3 region is CASSLYGSREQYF. The CDR3 region has the DNA TGTGCCAGCAGCTTGTATGGCAGTCGGGAGCAGTACTTC. Complete variable domain (other parts from reference TRBV5-8 and TRBJ2-5): EAGVTQSPTHLIKTRGQQATLRCSPISGHTSVYWYQQALGLGLQFLLWYDEGEERNRGNFPPRFSGRQFPNYSSELNVNALELEDSALYLCASSLYGSREQYFGPGTRLLVL.

The table lists this clonotype with a few counts. The gene calls are TRBV20-1 and TRBJ2-1, with TRBD2 identical over 10 bases. The CDR3 sequence is 18 residues long. Germline lookup yields CDR1 DFQATT and CDR2 SNEGSKA (reference sequence). Trimming took 2 bases from V and 0 from J; bases not matched to a gene: 10. CDR3 DNA sequence: TGCAGTGCTAGACAAGGACTAGCGGTACAAAGCTCCTACAATGAGCAGTTCTTC. Protein: CSARQGLAVQSSYNEQFF.

This clonotype has only a few counts. The J gene is TRBJ1-2, the V gene TRBV7-2; D ambiguous. Germline V gene lookup returns CDR1 SGHTA and CDR2 FQGNSA. The germline V and J ends were trimmed by 2 bases and 1 base, with 8 bases remaining between them. This CDR3 region has 14 residues. Written as DNA, the CDR3 is TGTGCCAGCAGCTTAACTGGGTTTAACTATGGCTACACCTTC. Translating it yields CASSLTGFNYGYTF.

This clonotype was counted between two and nine times. This chain joins TRBV3-1 and TRBJ2-7, with D possibly matching TRBD1 (5 bases). V gave up 0 bases and J gave up 3 bases, with 12 bases separating them. Germline-derived CDR1 and CDR2 are LGHDT and YNNKEL (reference sequence). The CDR3 loop spans 15 amino acids. The CDR3 DNA reads as TGTGCCAGCAGCCAAGATGAAGGGGAAGGCTACGAGCAGTACTTC. Translation gives CASSQDEGEGYEQYF.

The table lists this clonotype with a few counts. The V gene is TRBV20-1, the J gene TRBJ2-1; no reliable D call. Germline CDR1 and CDR2: DFQATT and SNEGSKA (reference sequence). V was trimmed by 1 base and J by 3 bases, leaving 13 bases between them. The CDR3 covers 15 residues. The CDR3 DNA follows: TGCAGTGCTAGAGTGAGAGAGATAATCTACAATGAGCAGTTCTTC. It encodes CSARVREIIYNEQFF.

Only a few counts were recorded for this clonotype. The chain links TRBV27 to TRBJ2-7; D is ambiguous. CDR1 and CDR2 (germline): MNHEY, SMNVEV (reference sequence). CDR3 length: 12 amino acids. V was clipped by 9 bases and J by 4 bases, with 13 bases between them. For the CDR3, the DNA is TGTGCCAGTAAACCTTGGGTATACGAGCAGTACTTC. Its translation is CASKPWVYEQYF.

In this sample, this clonotype turned up a few times. This chain connects TRBV7-9 to TRBJ2-3; D is possibly TRBD2 (6 bases). Trimming took 5 bases from V and 0 from J, leaving 18 bases between them. This CDR3 region has 17 residues. CDR1 and CDR2 (germline): SEHNR, FQNEAQ (reference sequence). DNA of the CDR3: TGTGCCAGCAGCGCCACACTACTAGCCCACAGCACAGATACGCAGTATTTT. This codes for CASSATLLAHSTDTQYF.

J is TRBJ2-4 and V is TRBV7-9; the D is unclear. The J call is uncertain, as TRBJ2-5 better fits the DNA end. The CDR3 length is 16 residues. Germline CDR1 reads SEHNR; CDR2 reads FQNEAQ (reference sequence). Here the CDR3 DNA reads TGTGCCAGCAGCCTAGGTTGGACCCCGAGTCGAGAGACCCAGTACTTC. Translating it yields CASSLGWTPSRETQYF.

In DNA form, the CDR3 reads TGCGCCAGCAGCTCCGGGCCAAAGGGCGAGCAGTACTTC. Its protein product is CASSSGPKGEQYF. This chain links TRBV5-1 with TRBJ2-7, with D unresolved. V lost 3 bases to trimming and J lost 6 bases, with 13 bases between them. CDR3 length equals 13 residues. Germline V gives CDR1 SGHRS, CDR2 YFSETQ.

The J gene is TRBJ1-1, the V gene TRBV7-2, with D uncertain. This CDR3 contains 14 residues. Trimming took 5 bases from V and 5 from J, leaving 15 bases between them. Germline assignment: CDR1 SGHTA and CDR2 FQGNSA. Written as DNA, the CDR3 is TGTGCCAGCAGCCCCAGTAGGGCGAGAACTGAAGCTTTCTTT. Amino acids: CASSPSRARTEAFF.

The genes are TRBV4-1 and TRBJ2-7; 7 bases line up with TRBD2. The CDR3 totals 13 residues. With V trimmed by 3 bases and J by 5 bases, 4 bases remained unmatched. Looked up from germline, CDR1 is MGHRA and CDR2 is YSYEKL. CDR3 sequence: CASSQRGGHEQYF. CDR3 coding DNA: TGCGCCAGCAGCCAGCGCGGGGGTCACGAGCAGTACTTC.

A word on this clonotype: One base away lies a much larger clone, so this may be a sequencing read error. This rearrangement joins TRBV3-1 to TRBJ1-6; D uncertain. Germline V lookup: CDR1 LGHDT, CDR2 YNNKEL (reference sequence). V lost 2 bases and J 6 bases, leaving 2 bases between the germline ends. The CDR3 totals 12 residues. CDR3 sequence (DNA): TGTGCCAGCAGCCAAATTAATTCACCCCTCCACTTT. Translating gives CASSQINSPLHF.

This clonotype occurred many times. The rearrangement uses TRBV29-1 and TRBJ2-7, with D possibly TRBD1 on 5 matching bases. V shed 6 bases and J shed 3 bases, with 18 bases lying between them. Germline V gene lookup returns CDR1 SQVTM and CDR2 ANQGSEA. This CDR3 spans 14 amino acids. CDR3 protein: CSVSSGQGFYEQYF. CDR3 nucleotide sequence: TGCAGCGTCTCCAGTGGGCAGGGTTTCTACGAGCAGTACTTC.

V gene TRBV24-1 combines with J gene TRBJ2-1; D unclear. Trimming stripped 2 bases from V and 8 bases from J, with 6 bases between. This CDR3 is built from 12 residues. Per the germline V gene, CDR1 is KGHDR and CDR2 is SFDVKD. The CDR3, as DNA: TGTGCCACCAGTGATTCTAGGGATGAGCAGTTCTTC. Amino acids: CATSDSRDEQFF.

The rearrangement links TRBV6-2 or TRBV6-3 to TRBJ1-5; 7 bases agree with TRBD1. The V segment lost 2 bases and the J segment 6 bases; nucleotides outside the gene matches: 10. Germline V gene lookup returns CDR1 MNHEY and CDR2 SVGEGT. The CDR3 is 16 residues long. CDR3: CASSYDGTAEGQPQHF. The CDR3 nucleotides are TGTGCCAGCAGTTACGACGGGACAGCTGAAGGTCAGCCCCAGCATTTT.

The V and J genes are TRBV10-3 and TRBJ1-1; tentative D call: TRBD1 (6 bases). V lost 6 bases and J lost 1, with 15 bases in between. The CDR3 contains 15 residues. Looked up from germline, CDR1 is ENHRY and CDR2 is SYGVKD. The chain's CDR3 is CAISRYGQTNTEAFF. The CDR3 DNA follows: TGTGCCATCAGCCGTTACGGACAGACGAACACTGAAGCTTTCTTT.